These 13 T cell receptor beta chains were sequenced from one sample in a study of T cells in Graves' hyperthyroidism and ophthalmopathy. What was amplified from RNA transcripts were TCR beta CDR3 regions. A set of HTBI primers served as the primers for a first-round RT-PCR of the TCR CDR3. TCRdb reprocessed the multiplex PCR reads with MiXCR, giving one entry per CDR3 protein. The sample consists of 500,000 to 650,000 distinct CDR3 sequences, about 20% of them appearing once. Sequenced input: blood. These receptors all stem from a man aged 40-49 years with Graves' ophthalmopathy.

This chain joins TRBV6-2 or TRBV6-3 and TRBJ2-5; unclear D gene. The CDR3 is 14 amino acids. Germline V gene lookup returns CDR1 MNHEY and CDR2 SVGEGT. V dropped 5 bases and J dropped 2 bases, with 12 bases sitting between them. In DNA form, the CDR3 reads TGTGCCAGCAGTACGGCCAGACTTCAAGAGACCCAGTACTTC. Encoded protein: CASSTARLQETQYF.

The rearrangement links TRBV5-1 to TRBJ1-3, with D perhaps matching TRBD1 (5 bases). The germline V gene has CDR1 SGHRS and CDR2 YFSETQ. CDR3 size: 16 residues. The V end was cut by 0 bases, the J end by 2 bases, with 12 bases between. Here the CDR3 DNA reads TGCGCCAGCAGCTTGGACGGGGTAGGGGCTGGAAACACCATATATTTT. Its protein is CASSLDGVGAGNTIYF.

This clonotype has just a few counts. The J gene is TRBJ2-3, the V gene TRBV9, with 7 bases aligning to TRBD2. Germline V gene sequence: CDR1 SGDLS, CDR2 YYNGEE. The CDR3 has 15 amino acids. With V trimmed by 4 bases and J by 3 bases, 8 bases remained unmatched. The CDR3 spells CASSPMAGATDTQYF. The CDR3 DNA sequence: TGTGCCAGCAGCCCGATGGCGGGAGCGACAGATACGCAGTATTTT.

This clonotype was recorded many times. The rearrangement joins TRBV12-3 or TRBV12-4 to TRBJ1-1, with no clear D. The CDR3 loop spans 14 amino acids. Trimming took off 3 bases at V and 0 bases at J, with 8 bases between the two ends. The DNA for the CDR3 is TGTGCCAGCAGTTTCGAACAGCTGAACACTGAAGCTTTCTTT. Amino acid sequence: CASSFEQLNTEAFF.

The J gene is TRBJ2-1, the V gene TRBV20-1, with 7 positions matching TRBD1. V was pared by 0 bases and J by 4 bases, with 6 bases of the junction left unmatched. The CDR3 consists of 15 residues. Germline V gene lookup returns CDR1 DFQATT and CDR2 SNEGSKA (reference sequence). CDR3 in DNA: TGCAGTGCTAGAGATCAGTGGGACAGTTACAATGAGCAGTTCTTC. Residues: CSARDQWDSYNEQFF.

The chain is built from TRBV7-3 and TRBJ1-1, with D tentatively TRBD1 (5 bases). CDR3 length equals 13 residues. Germline V CDR1 and CDR2: SGHTA, FQGTGA. V lost 3 bases, J lost 6 bases, and 11 bases lay in between. CDR3 nucleotides: TGTGCCAGCAGCTTGAAGAGGGGAGCTGAAGCTTTCTTT. It yields the protein CASSLKRGAEAFF.

This clonotype was detected many times. This chain joins TRBV28 and TRBJ2-3, with D unresolved. The V and J ends lost 6 bases and 0 bases respectively, with 10 bases between them. This CDR3 region has 14 residues. CDR1 is MDHEN, CDR2 SYDVKM, per germline. CDR3 region: CASRDRKSTDTQYF. CDR3 DNA sequence: TGTGCCAGCAGGGATCGGAAAAGCACAGATACGCAGTATTTT.

The rearrangement links TRBV28 to TRBJ2-1, with TRBD1 identical over 11 bases. The CDR3 spans 16 residues. Per germline, CDR1 MDHEN and CDR2 SYDVKM. Unmatched junction bases numbered 0, after V lost 0 bases and J lost 2 bases. The CDR3 coding sequence is TGTGCCAGCAGTTTATGGGGACAGGGGGCCTACAATGAGCAGTTCTTC. It codes for CASSLWGQGAYNEQFF.

This clonotype has a count of ten or more. The chain joins TRBV28 to TRBJ2-5; D is uncertain. CDR1 and CDR2 (germline): MDHEN, SYDVKM. Trimming took off 6 bases at V and 5 bases at J, with 19 bases between the two ends. The CDR3 extends over 15 amino acids. Written as DNA, the CDR3 is TGTGCCAGCAGGGAGCCTTCTCCGGGTCGGGAGACCCAGTACTTC. Translating gives CASREPSPGRETQYF.

This clonotype has just a few counts. The chain uses TRBV29-1 and TRBJ2-1, with 8 bases that match TRBD2. This CDR3 has 14 residues. Trimming at V came to 6 bases and at J to 10 bases, leaving 14 bases not matched to a gene. The V gene's germline CDR1 is SQVTM and CDR2 ANQGSEA. Here the CDR3 reads CSVLALRGGREQFF. The CDR3 nucleotides read TGCAGCGTGCTCGCCCTACGGGGGGGGAGGGAGCAGTTCTTC.

The rearrangement links TRBV4-3 to TRBJ2-3, with 9 bases aligning to TRBD2. Unmatched junction bases numbered 3, after V lost 2 bases and J lost 0 bases. Germline V gene sequence: CDR1 LGHNA, CDR2 YSLEER. This CDR3 contains 16 residues. CDR3 in DNA: TGCGCCAGCAGCCAATTGACTAGCGGAAGCACAGATACGCAGTATTTT. It translates to CASSQLTSGSTDTQYF.

The gene calls are TRBV30 and TRBJ1-5; D not resolved. With 6 bases removed from V and 0 bases from J, the gap between germline ends came to 9 bases. Germline loops: CDR1 GTSNPN, CDR2 SVGIG (reference sequence). The CDR3 is 13 amino acids. CDR3 protein: CACQANSNQPQHF. The CDR3 DNA sequence: TGTGCCTGCCAGGCTAATAGCAATCAGCCCCAGCATTTT.

The genes are TRBV9 and TRBJ2-1; unclear D gene. The CDR3 is made up of 15 amino acids. Trimming stripped 2 bases from V and 0 bases from J, with 9 bases between. CDR1 and CDR2 from the germline V gene are SGDLS and YYNGEE. CDR3 in DNA: TGTGCCAGCAGCGTCGACCGGAGCTCCTACAATGAGCAGTTCTTC. It is translated as CASSVDRSSYNEQFF.